Shown below are 9 T cell receptor beta chains from a single sample sequenced in a study of OX40 agonist ivuxolimab in advanced cancers. Profiling relied on immunoSEQ multiplex PCR, and the TCRdb table lists in-frame clones only, not all of them. The sample shows some 71,000 clones, more than 70% of them seen only once. This specimen consisted of CD4+ or CD8+ T cells sorted from blood, obtained in a trial of the OX40 agonist ivuxolimab. These receptors were obtained from an adult with an advanced solid tumor such as melanoma, head and neck, liver or kidney cancer.

The table lists this clone with a count of one. This chain joins TRBV18 and TRBJ2-6, with 7 nucleotides matching TRBD1. The germline V gene encodes CDR1 KGHSH and CDR2 LQKENI. The CDR3 spans 15 residues. The V gene end was trimmed by 4 bases and the J gene end by 2 bases; junction bases not matched to a gene: 2. The CDR3 region has the DNA TGTGCCAGCTCACAAGGGGGCACTGGGGCCAACGTCCTGACTTTC. Translating gives CASSQGGTGANVLTF.

The rearrangement joins TRBV6-1 to TRBJ2-3; D is possibly TRBD2 (6 bases). Germline V CDR1 and CDR2: MNHNS, SASEGT. V lost 3 bases and J 1 base, leaving 14 bases between the germline ends. The CDR3 covers 16 residues. The CDR3, as DNA: TGTGCCAGCAGTGACCCTACTTGGGGGGGCACAGATACGCAGTATTTT. It is translated as CASSDPTWGGTDTQYF.

V and J are TRBV27 and TRBJ2-3; no clear D gene. Germline V lookup: CDR1 MNHEY, CDR2 SMNVEV (reference sequence). The CDR3 totals 14 residues. V lost 5 bases to trimming and J lost 4 bases, with 13 bases between them. The CDR3 bases are TGTGCCAGCAGTCCCTGGGTCGGAGCAGATACGCAGTATTTT. Protein product: CASSPWVGADTQYF.

This rearrangement joins TRBV6-4 to TRBJ2-1, with 12 bases aligning to TRBD2. The germline CDR1 and CDR2 sequences are MRHNA and SNTAGT. CDR3 length: 15 residues. Trimming at V came to 5 bases and at J to 5 bases, leaving 4 bases not matched to a gene. CDR3 DNA sequence: TGTGCCAGCAGTCAGACTAGCGGGAGCCACAATGAGCAGTTCTTC. This codes for CASSQTSGSHNEQFF.

This chain connects TRBV7-8 to TRBJ2-5; 7 bases map to TRBD2. The CDR3 totals 15 residues. The germline V gene has CDR1 SGHVS and CDR2 FQNEAQ. The V gene end was trimmed by 5 bases and the J gene end by 4 bases; junction bases not matched to a gene: 10. CDR3 nucleotide sequence: TGTGCCAGCAGCCCGGACACCGGGAGGCTAGAGACCCAGTACTTC. This translates into CASSPDTGRLETQYF.

The chain employs TRBV19 and TRBJ1-1; possibly TRBD1 for D (5 bases). The ends were cut back, 2 bases at V and 7 bases at J, with 11 bases in the middle. Germline V gene data show CDR1 as LNHDA and CDR2 as SQIVND (reference sequence). The CDR3 is 13 amino acids. The CDR3 nucleotides read TGTGCCAGTAGTATACGGGACGATCGTGAAGCTTTCTTT. It translates to CASSIRDDREAFF.

V usage is TRBV9 and J usage is TRBJ2-1, with D uncertain. The ends were cut back, 4 bases at V and 1 base at J, with 3 bases in the middle. Germline values: CDR1 SGDLS, CDR2 YYNGEE. The CDR3 totals 12 residues. The CDR3 here is CASSPSYNEQFF. CDR3 DNA sequence: TGTGCCAGCAGCCCATCCTACAATGAGCAGTTCTTC.

This chain's CDR3 is CASRSDLDFPDTQYF. The CDR3 nucleotides read TGTGCCAGCAGGTCCGATCTAGATTTCCCAGATACGCAGTATTTT. This chain links TRBV7-9 with TRBJ2-3; no definite D call. The V and J ends lost 6 bases and 4 bases respectively, with 17 bases between them. Looked up from germline, CDR1 is SEHNR and CDR2 is FQNEAQ (reference sequence). CDR3 size: 15 residues.

As concerns this clone: A junction end diverges from the germline sequence, so it may reflect a read error. Different DNA sequences within this sample yield the same CDR3. The chain joins TRBV6-5 to TRBJ2-6, with D possibly being TRBD1 (5 bases). CDR3 length: 15 amino acids. CDR1 and CDR2 from the germline V gene are MNHEY and SVGAGI. The CDR3 DNA sequence: TGTGCCAGCAGTTACTCAACGACTGGGGCCAACGTCCTGACCTTC. Translated: CASSYSTTGANVLTF.